The rows below give T cell receptor beta chains drawn from one sample of a study of T cell clones after liver transplantation. TCRdb's table, derived via immunoSEQ multiplex PCR, lists solely in-frame clones and lacks some. The sample carries about 5,600 clones, around 32% recorded once. What these receptors recognize is not known. Sequenced input: CD4+ T cells from cultured PBMCs. The receptors come from a human patient who received a liver transplant. Some of the T cells might come from the graft donor. The conserved cysteine and the conserved F or W are not part of the CDR3 here. Each record gives: J gene, V gene, CDR3 protein.

J: TRBJ2-2
V: TRBV5-1
CDR3: ASSLGGGPNTGELF

J: TRBJ2-5
V: TRBV7-2
CDR3: ASSLSSGSVSFKPY

J: TRBJ2-2
V: TRBV5-1
CDR3: ASSLTTSRGELF

J: TRBJ1-1
V: TRBV7-9
CDR3: ASSSGGNTEAF

J: TRBJ2-7
V: TRBV5-1
CDR3: ASSSYLGQGYEQY

J: TRBJ1-3
V: TRBV28
CDR3: ASSLYVRGAGNTIY

J: TRBJ2-6
V: TRBV5-6
CDR3: ASSLFTSSGANVLT

J: TRBJ2-3
V: TRBV6-5
CDR3: ASSYSNRVTDTQY

J: TRBJ1-1
V: TRBV9
CDR3: ASRAGGQRNTEAF

J: TRBJ1-5
V: TRBV28
CDR3: ASSAGQFYQPQH

J: TRBJ2-1
V: TRBV6-6
CDR3: ASSYSDRVGEQF

J: TRBJ2-7
V: TRBV9
CDR3: ASSASSGLSYEQY

J: TRBJ2-7
V: TRBV28
CDR3: ASSRTSGFTYEQY

J: TRBJ2-1
V: TRBV14
CDR3: ASSPRLAGGHTAYNEQF

J: TRBJ2-1
V: TRBV6-5
CDR3: ASQHSLAGGGEQF

J: TRBJ1-1
V: TRBV6-6
CDR3: ALKEGRDGTEAF

J: TRBJ2-2
V: TRBV7-2
CDR3: ASSLERLPLGELF

J: TRBJ2-7
V: TRBV14
CDR3: ASSQVRASGTKGAGEQY

J: TRBJ1-4
V: TRBV7-9
CDR3: ASSSLGGMKEKLF

J: TRBJ2-1
V: TRBV5-6
CDR3: ASSLGSSYNEQF

J: TRBJ1-1
V: TRBV5-4
CDR3: ASSLAGTGRVITEAF

J: TRBJ2-7
V: TRBV12-5
CDR3: ASGHAGYEQY

J: TRBJ1-5
V: TRBV6-5
CDR3: ASREVQRDQPQH

J: TRBJ2-5
V: TRBV19
CDR3: ASSIRDRPETQY

J: TRBJ1-1
V: TRBV18
CDR3: ASSGQVQGTEAF

J: TRBJ2-7
V: TRBV2
CDR3: ASSKHRTEFEQY

J: TRBJ2-1
V: TRBV5-4
CDR3: ASSLFLGYEQF

J: TRBJ2-3
V: TRBV10-3
CDR3: AIKGNFLGDTQY

J: TRBJ1-1
V: TRBV19
CDR3: ASSGDGRPTAEAF

J: TRBJ1-1
V: TRBV10-3
CDR3: AISESTGQYTEAF

J: TRBJ2-3
V: TRBV4-2
CDR3: ASSRTGTDTQY

J: TRBJ2-7
V: TRBV28
CDR3: ASSQRYEQY

J: TRBJ1-5
V: TRBV30
CDR3: AWSIGVHQPQH

J: TRBJ1-1
V: TRBV5-1
CDR3: ASSPDRVITEAF

J: TRBJ2-5
V: TRBV7-8
CDR3: ASSSRTAQETQY

J: TRBJ2-1
V: TRBV11-3
CDR3: ASSLGGRGGNEQF

J: TRBJ2-1
V: TRBV9
CDR3: ASSVGVGTSGGRSYNEQF

J: TRBJ2-3
V: TRBV9
CDR3: ASSVGENTQY

J: TRBJ1-3
V: TRBV9
CDR3: ASSVARAGNTIY

J: TRBJ2-5
V: TRBV11-1
CDR3: ASSLYGMSETQY

J: TRBJ2-1
V: TRBV4-3
CDR3: ASSQLASSPYNEQF

J: TRBJ2-3
V: TRBV6-1
CDR3: ASSGRTGTDTQY

J: TRBJ1-5
V: TRBV2
CDR3: ASSGMTGSQPQH

J: TRBJ1-2
V: TRBV11-1
CDR3: ASSLGASGSYGYT

J: TRBJ2-7
V: TRBV10-2
CDR3: ASSGGNYEQY

J: TRBJ1-1
V: TRBV18
CDR3: ASSPGGMNTEAF

J: TRBJ2-7
V: TRBV30
CDR3: AWSAGSGLYEQY